This passage covers 12 T cell receptor beta chains from one sample sequenced in a study of response to subunit inactivated influenza vaccine. Using its own MiXCR run on the RT-PCR reads, TCRdb lists one record per CDR3 protein. The sample includes more than 450,000 distinct CDR3 sequences, about 8% of them seen just once. The sequencing used PBMCs from blood, collected around 25 months after vaccination. Every receptor here comes from a man aged 50-75 years who received an inactivated influenza vaccine.

This clonotype was picked up a small number of times. V is TRBV5-6 and J is TRBJ2-1, with 10 bases matching TRBD2. Germline values: CDR1 SGHDT, CDR2 YYEEEE. J was trimmed by 6 bases and V by 3 bases; bases with no gene match: 9. The length of the CDR3 is 16 residues. CDR3 amino acids: CASSSIAGGFLNEQFF. For the CDR3, the DNA is TGTGCCAGCAGCTCTATAGCGGGAGGTTTTCTCAATGAGCAGTTCTTC. Supplemented by reference TRBV5-6 and TRBJ2-1, the full variable domain reads DAGVTQSPTHLIKTRGQQVTLRCSPKSGHDTVSWYQQALGQGPQFIFQYYEEEERQRGNFPDRFSGHQFPNYSSELNVNALLLGDSALYLCASSSIAGGFLNEQFFGPGTRLTVL.

This clonotype was seen many times. The chain carries TRBV4-2 and TRBJ2-3, with TRBD2 identical over 12 bases. CDR1 and CDR2 (germline): LGHNA, YNFKEQ. This CDR3 has 16 residues. J was trimmed by 4 bases and V by 2 bases; bases with no gene match: 4. CDR3 DNA: TGTGCCAGCAGCCAACGGACTAGCGGGGCCTCAGATACGCAGTATTTT. Amino acids: CASSQRTSGASDTQYF.

In this sample, this clonotype turned up a few times. CDR3: CASINRGAHGYTF. CDR3 in DNA: TGTGCCAGCATCAATCGGGGGGCTCATGGCTACACCTTC. V gene TRBV5-6 combines with J gene TRBJ1-2, with D perhaps TRBD1 (6 bases). Germline V CDR1 and CDR2: SGHDT, YYEEEE. Trimming removed 6 bases at V and 6 bases at J, with 15 bases between. The CDR3 runs to 13 residues.

The V and J genes are TRBV20-1 and TRBJ2-3; D may be TRBD2 (6 bases). The CDR3 loop spans 18 amino acids. Germline assignment: CDR1 DFQATT and CDR2 SNEGSKA (reference sequence). Trimming shortened V by 1 base and J by 2 bases, and 22 bases separated the two germline ends. The CDR3 DNA follows: TGCAGTGCTAGAGCTAGTAGGGGAACCGGGAGCGTCACAGATACGCAGTATTTT. Protein sequence: CSARASRGTGSVTDTQYF.

The chain has TRBV10-1 and TRBJ2-1; no clear D gene. There are 14 residues in the CDR3. With 4 bases removed from V and 8 bases from J, the gap between germline ends came to 15 bases. In germline, CDR1 is WNHNN, CDR2 SYGVQD (reference sequence). CDR3 nucleotide sequence: TGCGCCAGCAGTGGGACCCATATCGGCGATGAGCAGTTCTTC. Protein sequence: CASSGTHIGDEQFF.

V gene TRBV5-1 combines with J gene TRBJ2-7, with TRBD1 matching over 8 bases. CDR1 is SGHRS, CDR2 YFSETQ, per germline. The CDR3 has 13 amino acids. With 4 bases clipped from V and 6 bases from J, the junction kept 6 bases outside the gene matches. CDR3 sequence: CASSLGTGLEQYF. DNA of the CDR3: TGCGCCAGCAGCCTCGGGACAGGTCTCGAGCAGTACTTC.

This clonotype was recorded at least ten times. The chain combines TRBV4-2 with TRBJ1-2; tentatively, D is TRBD1 (6 bases). CDR1 is LGHNA, CDR2 YNFKEQ, per germline. The CDR3 spans 15 residues. The V end was cut by 1 base, the J end by 4 bases, with 13 bases between. DNA for the CDR3: TGTGCCAGCAGCCAAGCATGGAGGGGGGTCTATGGCTACACCTTC. Its protein product is CASSQAWRGVYGYTF.

This chain joins TRBV21-1 and TRBJ2-1; the table's D call TRBD2 went unverified against the DNA. TRBV21-1 is annotated as a pseudogene. The CDR3 is made up of 21 amino acids. The CDR3 is CASSKERVLAGGPRPGNEQFF. CDR3 sequence (DNA): TGTGCCAGCAGCAAAGAGAGGGTACTAGCGGGAGGGCCAAGGCCGGGGAATGAGCAGTTCTTC.

The table lists this clonotype with many counts. The genes are TRBV20-1 and TRBJ2-1; weak D call: TRBD2 (6 bases). Trimming cost V 3 bases and J 10 bases, with 19 bases left between them. CDR3 length: 14 amino acids. Per germline, CDR1 DFQATT and CDR2 SNEGSKA (reference sequence). The CDR3 loop reads CSASSGPLANEQFF. For the CDR3, the DNA is TGCAGTGCTAGCAGCGGACCCCTAGCGAACGAGCAGTTCTTC.

A few counts support this clonotype. This sequence joins TRBV12-3 or TRBV12-4 and TRBJ1-4; D call uncertain. With 3 bases removed from V and 5 bases from J, the gap between germline ends came to 19 bases. The CDR3 has 17 amino acids. CDR3 in amino acids: CASSFIFLRIKNEKLFF. The CDR3 DNA is TGTGCCAGCAGTTTCATCTTCCTACGGATAAAGAATGAAAAACTGTTTTTT.

The V gene is TRBV29-1, the J gene TRBJ2-5; D ambiguous. Trimming stripped 3 bases from V and 5 bases from J, with 19 bases between. Germline-derived CDR1 and CDR2 are SQVTM and ANQGSEA. The CDR3 spans 15 residues. CDR3 region: CSVDGGEFGWETQYF. The CDR3 DNA reads TGCAGCGTTGACGGCGGTGAATTCGGGTGGGAGACCCAGTACTTC.

In this sample, this clonotype turned up a few times. The chain employs TRBV9 and TRBJ2-5; D may correspond to TRBD1 or TRBD2 (5 bases each). Germline loops: CDR1 SGDLS, CDR2 YYNGEE. The CDR3 consists of 15 residues. Trimming pared 3 bases from V and 5 bases from J, leaving 17 bases between. The CDR3 DNA reads TGTGCCAGCAGCGGACCGGGACGAGCCTCGGAGACCCAGTACTTC. It encodes CASSGPGRASETQYF. Looking up the rest from reference TRBV9 and TRBJ2-5 gives the full variable domain: DSGVTQTPKHLITATGQRVTLRCSPRSGDLSVYWYQQSLDQGLQFLIQYYNGEERAKGNILERFSAQQFPDLHSELNLSSLELGDSALYFCASSGPGRASETQYFGPGTRLLVL.